This T cell receptor (beta chain) was identified during a study of blood T cell repertoires in COVID-19. Study background: The analysed material was cDNA or gDNA that came from T cells, B-cell-depleted T cells, or PBMCs.

Unmatched junction bases numbered 14, after V lost 5 bases and J lost 0 bases. The CDR3 totals 18 residues. Per the germline V gene, CDR1 is SGHVS and CDR2 is FNYEAQ. The assay was immunoSEQ multiplex PCR, and TCRdb's table has in-frame clones only and misses some. The sample has about 120,000 clones, around nine tenths seen once. This chain joins TRBV7-6 and TRBJ1-1; TRBD1 agrees at 8 bases. The sequence derives from a woman in her seventies with COVID-19, enrolled during active disease. Sequencing used peripheral blood. In DNA, the CDR3 is TGTGCCAGCAGCGCAACCCGGGACAGGAGTCCCCTGAACACTGAAGCTTTCTTT. Translating it yields CASSATRDRSPLNTEAFF. The full variable domain, completed using reference TRBV7-6 and TRBJ1-1, is GAGVSQSPRYKVTKRGQDVALRCDPISGHVSLYWYRQALGQGPEFLTYFNYEAQQDKSGLPNDRFSAERPEGSISTLTIQRTEQRDSAMYRCASSATRDRSPLNTEAFFGQGTRLTVV.